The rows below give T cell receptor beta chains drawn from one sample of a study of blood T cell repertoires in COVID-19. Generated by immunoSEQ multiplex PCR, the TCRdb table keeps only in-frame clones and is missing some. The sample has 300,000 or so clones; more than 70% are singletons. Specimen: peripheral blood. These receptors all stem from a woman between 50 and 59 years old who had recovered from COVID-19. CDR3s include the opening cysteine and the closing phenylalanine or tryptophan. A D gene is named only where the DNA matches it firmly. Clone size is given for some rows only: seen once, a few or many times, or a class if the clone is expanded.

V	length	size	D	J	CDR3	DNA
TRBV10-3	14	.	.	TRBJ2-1	CAISEGTTFDEQFF	TGTGCCATCAGTGAAGGGACAACGTTCGATGAGCAGTTCTTC
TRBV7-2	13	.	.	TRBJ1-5	CASSLRQNQPQHF	TGTGCCAGCAGCTTACGACAGAATCAGCCCCAGCATTTT
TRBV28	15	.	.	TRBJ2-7	CASSFFSGRAYEQYF	TGTGCCAGCAGTTTTTTTTCGGGCAGGGCCTACGAGCAGTACTTC
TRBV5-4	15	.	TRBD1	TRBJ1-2	CASSLTGQGFYGYTF	TGTGCCAGCAGCTTGACCGGACAGGGCTTCTATGGCTACACCTTC
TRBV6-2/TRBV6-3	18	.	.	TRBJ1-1	CASSPEWATGRMNTEAFF	TGTGCCAGCAGCCCGGAGTGGGCTACAGGGCGAATGAACACTGAAGCTTTCTTT
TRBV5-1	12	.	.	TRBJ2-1	CASSLDWEQPFF	TGCGCCAGCAGCTTGGACTGGGAGCAGCCGTTCTTC
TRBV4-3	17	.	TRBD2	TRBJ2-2	CASSQEGGRHNTGELFF	TGCGCCAGCAGCCAAGAGGGCGGGAGGCACAACACCGGGGAGCTGTTTTTT
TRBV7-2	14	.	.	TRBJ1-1	CASSSQGGNTEAFF	TGTGCCAGCAGCTCCCAGGGCGGGAACACTGAAGCTTTCTTT
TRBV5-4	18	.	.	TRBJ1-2	CASSPDTGPRGLGYGYTF	TGTGCCAGCAGCCCGGACACGGGGCCAAGGGGACTAGGCTATGGCTACACCTTC
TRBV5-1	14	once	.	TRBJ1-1	CASSSGGGNTEAFF	TGCGCCAGCAGCTCCGGGGGTGGGAACACTGAAGCTTTCTTT
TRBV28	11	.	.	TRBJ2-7	CASRSDYEQYF	TGTGCCAGTCGATCAGACTACGAGCAGTACTTC
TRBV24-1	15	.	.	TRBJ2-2	CATSDSTGRTGELFF	TGTGCCACCAGTGACTCTACAGGGAGAACCGGGGAGCTGTTTTTT
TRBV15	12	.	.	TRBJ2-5	CATSWGGETQYF	TGTGCCACCAGCTGGGGCGGAGAGACCCAGTACTTC
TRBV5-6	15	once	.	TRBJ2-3	CASSFLTGSTDTQYF	TGTGCCAGCAGCTTTCTAACAGGGAGTACAGATACGCAGTATTTT
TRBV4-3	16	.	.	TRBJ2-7	CASSQEWPGALHEQYF	TGCGCCAGCAGCCAAGAATGGCCTGGGGCTCTCCACGAGCAGTACTTC
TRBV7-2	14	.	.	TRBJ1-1	CASSLKQSNTEAFF	TGTGCCAGCAGCTTAAAGCAATCCAACACTGAAGCTTTCTTT
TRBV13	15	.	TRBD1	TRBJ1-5	CASSRTGEGYQPQHF	TGTGCCAGCAGCCGAACAGGGGAAGGTTATCAGCCCCAGCATTTT
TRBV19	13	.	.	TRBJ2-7	CASSIASDHEQYF	TGTGCCAGTAGTATCGCTAGCGACCACGAGCAGTACTTC
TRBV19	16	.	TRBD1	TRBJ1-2	CASMDPPRGQVYGYTF	TGTGCCAGTATGGACCCTCCCAGGGGGCAGGTCTATGGCTACACCTTC
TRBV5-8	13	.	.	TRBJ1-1	CASSLFRNTEAFF	TGTGCCAGCAGCTTGTTCAGAAACACTGAAGCTTTCTTT
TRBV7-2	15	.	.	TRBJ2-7	CASSLLGQTSGEQYF	TGTGCCAGCAGCTTATTGGGACAAACCTCGGGCGAGCAGTACTTC
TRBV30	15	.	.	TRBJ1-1	CAWSVHRVRNTEAFF	TGTGCCTGGAGTGTACATCGGGTACGGAACACTGAAGCTTTCTTT
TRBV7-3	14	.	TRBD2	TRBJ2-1	CAGSPPGGTDEQFF	TGTGCCGGCAGCCCCCCCGGGGGGACGGATGAGCAGTTCTTC